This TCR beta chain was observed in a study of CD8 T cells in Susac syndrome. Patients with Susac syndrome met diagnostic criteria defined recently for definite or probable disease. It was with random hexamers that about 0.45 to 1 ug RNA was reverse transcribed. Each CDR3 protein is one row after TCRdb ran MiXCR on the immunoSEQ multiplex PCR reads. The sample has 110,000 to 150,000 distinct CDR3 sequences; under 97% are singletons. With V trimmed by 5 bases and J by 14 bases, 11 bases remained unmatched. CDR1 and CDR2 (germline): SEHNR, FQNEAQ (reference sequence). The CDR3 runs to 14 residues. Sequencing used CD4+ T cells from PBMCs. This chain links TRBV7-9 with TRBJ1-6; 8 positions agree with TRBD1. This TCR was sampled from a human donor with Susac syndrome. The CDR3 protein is CASSPTGAGRSLHF. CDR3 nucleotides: TGTGCCAGCAGCCCGACAGGGGCGGGGAGGTCCCTCCACTTT.